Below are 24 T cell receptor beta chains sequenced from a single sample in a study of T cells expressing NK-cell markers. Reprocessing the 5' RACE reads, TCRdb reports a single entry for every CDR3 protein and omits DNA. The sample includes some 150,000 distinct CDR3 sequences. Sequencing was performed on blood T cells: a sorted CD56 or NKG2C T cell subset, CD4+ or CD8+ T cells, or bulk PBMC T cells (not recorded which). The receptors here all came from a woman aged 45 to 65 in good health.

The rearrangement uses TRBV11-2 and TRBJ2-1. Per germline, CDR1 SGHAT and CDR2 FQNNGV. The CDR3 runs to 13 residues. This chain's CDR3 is CASSLMPINEQFF.

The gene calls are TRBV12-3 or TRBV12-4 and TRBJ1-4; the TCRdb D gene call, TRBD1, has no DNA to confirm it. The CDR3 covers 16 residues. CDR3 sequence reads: CASSPIDRATNEKLFF.

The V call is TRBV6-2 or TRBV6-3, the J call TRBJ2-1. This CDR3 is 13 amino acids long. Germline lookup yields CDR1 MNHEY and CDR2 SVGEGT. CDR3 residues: CASSYEPYNEQFF.

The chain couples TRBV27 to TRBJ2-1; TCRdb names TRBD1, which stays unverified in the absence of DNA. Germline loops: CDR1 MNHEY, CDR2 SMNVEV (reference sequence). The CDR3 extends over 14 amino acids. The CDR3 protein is CASSFWTGGNEQFF.

CDR3 sequence reads: CASSLGGDSYGYTF. The chain carries TRBV27 and TRBJ1-2; TCRdb designates TRBD1, a call that cannot be tested without DNA. Germline V lookup: CDR1 MNHEY, CDR2 SMNVEV (reference sequence). The CDR3 consists of 14 residues.

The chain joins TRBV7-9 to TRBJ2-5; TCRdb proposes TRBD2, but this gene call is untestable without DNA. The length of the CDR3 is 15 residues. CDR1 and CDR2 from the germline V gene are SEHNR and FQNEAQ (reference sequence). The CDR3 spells CASSPPKGRGETQYF.

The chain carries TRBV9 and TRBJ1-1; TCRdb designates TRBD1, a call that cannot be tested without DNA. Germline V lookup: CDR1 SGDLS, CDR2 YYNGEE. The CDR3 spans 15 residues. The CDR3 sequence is CASSVAGTAGLEAFF.

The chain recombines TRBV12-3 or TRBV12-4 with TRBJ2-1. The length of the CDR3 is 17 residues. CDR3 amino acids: CASSLLKELGFYNEQFF.

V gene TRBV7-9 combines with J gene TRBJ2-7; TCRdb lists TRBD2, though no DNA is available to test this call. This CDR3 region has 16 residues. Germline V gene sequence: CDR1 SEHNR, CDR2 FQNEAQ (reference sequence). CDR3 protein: CASSLSSGRQSYEQYF. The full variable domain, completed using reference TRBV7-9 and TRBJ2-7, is DTGVSQNPRHKITKRGQNVTFRCDPISEHNRLYWYRQTLGQGPEFLTYFQNEAQLEKSRLLSDRFSAERPKGSFSTLEIQRTEQGDSAMYLCASSLSSGRQSYEQYFGPGTRLTVT.

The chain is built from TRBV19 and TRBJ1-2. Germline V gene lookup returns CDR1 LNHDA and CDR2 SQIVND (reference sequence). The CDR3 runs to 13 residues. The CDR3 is CASSSGLHYGYTF. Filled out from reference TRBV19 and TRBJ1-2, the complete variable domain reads DGGITQSPKYLFRKEGQNVTLSCEQNLNHDAMYWYRQDPGQGLRLIYYSQIVNDFQKGDIAEGYSVSREKKESFPLTVTSAQKNPTAFYLCASSSGLHYGYTFGSGTRLTVV.

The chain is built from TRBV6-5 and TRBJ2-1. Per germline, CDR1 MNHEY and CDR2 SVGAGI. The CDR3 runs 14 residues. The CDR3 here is CASRRTADYNEQFF.

The CDR3 spells CASSSGAWYEQYF. V is TRBV7-8 and J is TRBJ2-7; TCRdb gives TRBD1 as the D gene, but with no DNA this cannot be confirmed. Germline CDR1 reads SGHVS; CDR2 reads FQNEAQ. The CDR3 is made up of 13 amino acids.

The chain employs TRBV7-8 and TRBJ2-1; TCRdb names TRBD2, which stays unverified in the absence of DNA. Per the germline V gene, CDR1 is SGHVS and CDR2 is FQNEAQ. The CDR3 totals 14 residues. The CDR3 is CASTRSGSYNEQFF.

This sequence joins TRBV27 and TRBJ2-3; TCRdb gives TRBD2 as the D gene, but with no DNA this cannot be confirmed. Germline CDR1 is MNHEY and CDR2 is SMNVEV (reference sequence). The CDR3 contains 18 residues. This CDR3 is CASSGGTSGSWLADTQYF.

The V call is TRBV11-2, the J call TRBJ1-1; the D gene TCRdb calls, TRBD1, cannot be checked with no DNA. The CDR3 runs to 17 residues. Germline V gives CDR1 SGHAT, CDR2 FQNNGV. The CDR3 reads CASSFYLFGGTNTEAFF.

CDR3 loop: CASSQESGGYNEQFF. The chain joins TRBV4-2 to TRBJ2-1; TCRdb indicates TRBD2, and absent DNA this call remains unverified. The length of the CDR3 is 15 residues. The germline gives CDR1 LGHNA, CDR2 YNFKEQ.

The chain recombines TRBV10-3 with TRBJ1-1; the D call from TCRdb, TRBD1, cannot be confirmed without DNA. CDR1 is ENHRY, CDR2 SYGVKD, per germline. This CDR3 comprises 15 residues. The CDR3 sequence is CAISEGQGLNTEAFF.

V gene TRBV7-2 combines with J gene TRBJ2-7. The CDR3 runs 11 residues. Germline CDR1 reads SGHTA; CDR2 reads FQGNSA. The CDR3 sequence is CASSPKYEQYF.

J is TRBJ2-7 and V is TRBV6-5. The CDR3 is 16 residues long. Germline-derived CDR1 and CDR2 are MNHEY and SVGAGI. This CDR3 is CASSLGPQYRGYEQYF.

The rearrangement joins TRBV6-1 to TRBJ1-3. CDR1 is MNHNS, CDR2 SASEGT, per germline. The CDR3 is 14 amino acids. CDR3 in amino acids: CASSEPDTGNTIYF.

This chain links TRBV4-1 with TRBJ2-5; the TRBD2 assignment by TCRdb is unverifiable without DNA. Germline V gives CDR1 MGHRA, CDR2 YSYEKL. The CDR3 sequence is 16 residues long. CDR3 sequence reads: CASSLPTGGSEETQYF.

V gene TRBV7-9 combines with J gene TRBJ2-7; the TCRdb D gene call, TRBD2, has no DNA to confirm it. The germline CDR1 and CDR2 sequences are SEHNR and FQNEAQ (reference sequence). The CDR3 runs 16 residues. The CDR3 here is CASVSVQASGDYEQYF.

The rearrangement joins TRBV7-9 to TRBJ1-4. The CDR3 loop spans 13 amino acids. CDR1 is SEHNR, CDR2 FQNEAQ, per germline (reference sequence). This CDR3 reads CASSPPREEKLFF.

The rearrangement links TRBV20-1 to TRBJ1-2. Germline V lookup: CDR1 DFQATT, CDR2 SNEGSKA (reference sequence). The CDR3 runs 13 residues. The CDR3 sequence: CSAPVRWIECYTF.